Sequencing of this T cell receptor beta chain was carried out in a study of blood T cell repertoires in COVID-19. Cohort placement rested on clinical history that participants reported themselves. Original analysis: From reference gene primer amplification, estimates of nucleated cell counts were derived. Generated by immunoSEQ multiplex PCR, the TCRdb table keeps only in-frame clones and is missing some. The V and J calls and clone size were taken over from that table, and D and trimming were inferred from the DNA. Altogether roughly 380,000 clones are present, approximately 87% being singletons, with the ten largest covering approximately 1.3%. The sequenced material came from PBMCs or T cells enriched from blood (not recorded which). This sequence was found in a man aged 30-40 years who had recovered from COVID-19.

The CDR3 DNA follows: TGTGCCAGCAGGCGCCGGGACAGTCATCAGCCCCAGCATTTT. Translation: CASRRRDSHQPQHF. The J gene is TRBJ1-5, the V gene TRBV6-5; 7 bases are a match to TRBD1. The junction had 7 bases not matched to a gene; V was cut back by 6 bases and J by 5 bases. The germline V gene encodes CDR1 MNHEY and CDR2 SVGAGI. CDR3 size: 14 residues.